Listed here are 24 T cell receptor beta chains from one sample, sequenced in a study of T cell repertoires in urothelial bladder cancer. The data were produced by immunoSEQ multiplex PCR, yet TCRdb's version contains in-frame clones alone and is incomplete. The repertoire consists of some 9,000 clones, with 58% occurring once and the leading ten covering around 30%. The sequencing sample was made of tumor-infiltrating cells from bladder cancer. All receptors come from a human donor with urothelial carcinoma.

The V call is TRBV9, the J call TRBJ2-5; D unclear. Germline loops: CDR1 SGDLS, CDR2 YYNGEE. The CDR3 runs 15 residues. V dropped 0 bases and J dropped 4 bases, with 13 bases sitting between them. The CDR3 reads CASSVEGGAGETQYF. CDR3 nucleotides: TGTGCCAGCAGCGTAGAAGGTGGTGCTGGAGAGACCCAGTACTTC.

The chain is built from TRBV7-8 and TRBJ1-3; D not resolved. V lost 5 bases to trimming and J lost 0 bases, with 14 bases between them. CDR1 SGHVS and CDR2 FQNEAQ come from the germline V gene. The CDR3 sequence is 16 residues long. The chain's CDR3 is CASSLGRLSSGNTIYF. In DNA, the CDR3 is TGTGCCAGCAGCCTCGGACGCCTGAGCTCTGGAAACACCATATATTTT.

The chain uses TRBV7-2 and TRBJ1-1, with D hard to call. The CDR3 runs 14 residues. Trimming left V 2 bases short and J 6 bases short, with 13 bases between. Germline assignment: CDR1 SGHTA and CDR2 FQGNSA. The CDR3 loop is CASSLTGNSPEAFF. As DNA, the CDR3 is TGTGCCAGCAGCTTAACGGGAAATTCCCCTGAAGCTTTCTTT.

This clone has more than one count but fewer than ten. The rearrangement joins TRBV7-6 to TRBJ2-2; D remains unclear. The CDR3 sequence is 14 residues long. Trimming left V 4 bases short and J 5 bases short, with 11 bases between. CDR1 SGHVS and CDR2 FNYEAQ come from the germline V gene. DNA of the CDR3: TGTGCCAGCAGCTCCTTTTATCGGACCGGGGAGCTGTTTTTT. Protein sequence: CASSSFYRTGELFF.

This chain links TRBV27 with TRBJ1-1, with TRBD1 matching over 9 bases. The CDR3 sequence is 15 residues long. Trimming at V came to 7 bases and at J to 6 bases, leaving 12 bases not matched to a gene. Per the germline V gene, CDR1 is MNHEY and CDR2 is SMNVEV (reference sequence). The CDR3 DNA is TGTGCCAGCACCCATACAGGGACAGGGATCGCTGAAGCTTTCTTT. Translating gives CASTHTGTGIAEAFF.

The chain carries TRBV6-6 and TRBJ1-1; the match to TRBD1 covers 10 bases. V lost 5 bases, J lost 10 bases, and 4 bases stayed unmatched. The CDR3 length is 12 residues. Germline-derived CDR1 and CDR2 are MNHNY and SVGAGI (reference sequence). The CDR3 coding sequence is TGTGCCAGCAGTCAACGACAGGGGGCAGCTTTCTTT. It encodes CASSQRQGAAFF.

The chain recombines TRBV30 with TRBJ2-7; 8 nucleotides match TRBD2. Germline V CDR1 and CDR2: GTSNPN, SVGIG (reference sequence). J was trimmed by 9 bases and V by 0 bases; bases with no gene match: 10. The CDR3 runs 14 residues. The CDR3 DNA sequence: TGTGCCTGGAGTGTGTCTAGCGGGCCTACGATGCAGTACTTC. Protein: CAWSVSSGPTMQYF.

The V call is TRBV5-1, the J call TRBJ1-2, with D uncertain. The CDR3 is 15 residues long. Trimming took 4 bases from V and 8 from J, leaving 21 bases between them. Germline-derived CDR1 and CDR2 are SGHRS and YFSETQ. The CDR3 coding sequence is TGCGCCAGCAGCCCTCGTAAAGCCCCAGAGTTAGGCTACACCTTC. This translates into CASSPRKAPELGYTF.

The V and J genes are TRBV5-1 and TRBJ1-2; 7 nucleotides agree with TRBD1. The CDR3 extends over 13 amino acids. Germline assignment: CDR1 SGHRS and CDR2 YFSETQ. With V trimmed by 4 bases and J by 8 bases, 8 bases remained unmatched. The CDR3 DNA sequence: TGCGCCAGCAGCCCGGACAGGTCGCGAGGCTACACCTTC. As protein: CASSPDRSRGYTF.

The gene calls are TRBV7-2 and TRBJ2-7; D uncertain. Germline CDR1 is SGHTA and CDR2 is FQGNSA. V shed 4 bases and J shed 2 bases, with 12 bases lying between them. The CDR3 spans 14 residues. CDR3 loop: CASSSSGLTYEQYF. CDR3 sequence (DNA): TGTGCCAGCAGCTCATCCGGGCTAACCTACGAGCAGTACTTC. Combining the CDR3 with reference TRBV7-2 and TRBJ2-7 gives the whole variable domain GAGVSQSPSNKVTEKGKDVELRCDPISGHTALYWYRQSLGQGLEFLIYFQGNSAPDKSGLPSDRFSAERTGGSVSTLTIQRTQQEDSAVYLCASSSSGLTYEQYFGPGTRLTVT.

The V and J genes are TRBV5-4 and TRBJ2-2; TRBD1 matches 7 bases. Looked up from germline, CDR1 is SGHNT and CDR2 is YYREEE (reference sequence). After removal of 0 bases from V and 8 bases from J, the junction contained 4 bases not matched to a gene. The CDR3 spans 14 residues. The CDR3 nucleotides are TGTGCCAGCAGCTTGGACAGGGGTTTGGGGGAGCTGTTTTTT. Translating gives CASSLDRGLGELFF. Together with reference TRBV5-4 and TRBJ2-2, the CDR3 gives the full variable domain: ETGVTQSPTHLIKTRGQQVTLRCSSQSGHNTVSWYQQALGQGPQFIFQYYREEENGRGNFPPRFSGLQFPNYSSELNVNALELDDSALYLCASSLDRGLGELFFGEGSRLTVL.

By share, this clone ranks as medium-sized. The chain employs TRBV21-1 and TRBJ2-7; TRBD2 is the table's D call, not checked against the DNA. TRBV21-1 is annotated as a pseudogene. This CDR3 comprises 16 residues. This chain's CDR3 is CASSKSGRAGGYEQYF. As DNA, the CDR3 is TGTGCCAGCAGCAAAAGTGGGAGAGCGGGTGGCTACGAGCAGTACTTC.

The chain recombines TRBV5-6 with TRBJ1-6; 9 nucleotides line up with TRBD1. The CDR3 runs to 15 residues. V gave up 1 base and J gave up 7 bases; unmatched junction bases: 3. Germline assignment: CDR1 SGHDT and CDR2 YYEEEE. The CDR3 reads CASSLTGGANSPLHF. The DNA for the CDR3 is TGTGCCAGCAGCTTGACAGGGGGCGCGAATTCACCCCTCCACTTT.

The gene calls are TRBV10-2 and TRBJ1-1, with a possible D match to TRBD1 (5 bases). The CDR3 totals 13 residues. V dropped 2 bases and J dropped 4 bases, with 8 bases sitting between them. Germline V CDR1 and CDR2: WSHSY, SAAADI. The CDR3 loop reads CASSEQGFTEAFF. The DNA of the CDR3 is TGCGCCAGCAGTGAGCAGGGATTCACTGAAGCTTTCTTT.

The J gene is TRBJ2-2, the V gene TRBV6-6; D gene unclear. V was cut by 3 bases and J by 15 bases, with 17 bases left in between. Germline-derived CDR1 and CDR2 are MNHNY and SVGAGI (reference sequence). CDR3 size: 13 residues. CDR3 region: CASSYTTKAEMFF. The CDR3 nucleotides read TGTGCCAGCAGTTATACCACTAAGGCGGAAATGTTTTTT.

The chain recombines TRBV9 with TRBJ2-6; D uncertain. The CDR3 extends over 15 amino acids. Germline CDR1 reads SGDLS; CDR2 reads YYNGEE. V shed 0 bases and J shed 3 bases, with 7 bases lying between them. The CDR3 DNA sequence: TGTGCCAGCAGCGTAGGGGGATTTGGGGCCAACGTCCTGACTTTC. Translation: CASSVGGFGANVLTF.

This clone was found a few times. The CDR3 DNA reads TGTGCCAGCAGACGCACAGTAGCAACTAATGAAAAACTGTTTTTT. This encodes CASRRTVATNEKLFF. The chain recombines TRBV6-5 with TRBJ1-4, with D hard to call. The CDR3 covers 15 residues. Trimming stripped 6 bases from V and 0 bases from J, with 11 bases between. CDR1 MNHEY and CDR2 SVGAGI come from the germline V gene.

The chain is built from TRBV11-2 and TRBJ1-4; weak D call: TRBD1 (6 bases). Trimming shortened V by 5 bases and J by 6 bases, and 16 bases separated the two germline ends. This CDR3 region has 15 residues. The germline V gene has CDR1 SGHAT and CDR2 FQNNGV. The DNA of the CDR3 is TGTGCCAGCAGCGAACAGGGACGAAGTTATGAAAAACTGTTTTTT. The encoded protein is CASSEQGRSYEKLFF.

V is TRBV5-1 and J is TRBJ1-3; no clear D. Germline CDR1 SGHRS, CDR2 YFSETQ. The CDR3 is 17 residues long. With 0 bases removed from V and 0 bases from J, the gap between germline ends came to 13 bases. For the CDR3, the DNA is TGCGCCAGCAGCTTGGCGTCCCCACCGAGCTCTGGAAACACCATATATTTT. This encodes CASSLASPPSSGNTIYF.

This chain joins TRBV27 and TRBJ1-2; D call uncertain. This CDR3 has 13 amino acids. Germline V gene data show CDR1 as MNHEY and CDR2 as SMNVEV (reference sequence). V was clipped by 4 bases and J by 4 bases, with 10 bases between them. CDR3 in amino acids: CASSSWQFYGYTF. The CDR3 nucleotides read TGTGCCAGCAGTTCTTGGCAGTTCTATGGCTACACCTTC.

CDR3 region: CASSRLKGGSNTEAFF. CDR3 coding DNA: TGTGCCAGCAGCCGCTTGAAAGGGGGCTCGAACACTGAAGCTTTCTTT. This chain links TRBV28 with TRBJ1-1; 7 bases agree with TRBD1. The germline V gene has CDR1 MDHEN and CDR2 SYDVKM. Trimming removed 6 bases from V and 1 base from J; junction bases left unmatched: 11. CDR3 length: 16 residues.

V gene TRBV2 combines with J gene TRBJ2-7, with a weak D call TRBD1 (6 bases). The V gene's germline CDR1 is SNHLY and CDR2 FYNNEI. This CDR3 comprises 14 residues. Deletions cut 7 bases from V and 1 base from J, with 14 bases between. The CDR3 DNA reads TGTGCCAGCACATTCGGGACACAGTCCTACGAGCAGTACTTC. It translates to CASTFGTQSYEQYF.

The chain is built from TRBV5-4 and TRBJ1-1, with D uncertain. This CDR3 region has 12 residues. V lost 0 bases and J lost 11, with 11 bases in between. Germline loops: CDR1 SGHNT, CDR2 YYREEE (reference sequence). CDR3 nucleotides: TGTGCCAGCAGCTTGGGGACGTTGGGGGCTTTCTTT. Amino acid sequence: CASSLGTLGAFF. Complete variable domain (other parts from reference TRBV5-4 and TRBJ1-1): ETGVTQSPTHLIKTRGQQVTLRCSSQSGHNTVSWYQQALGQGPQFIFQYYREEENGRGNFPPRFSGLQFPNYSSELNVNALELDDSALYLCASSLGTLGAFFGQGTRLTVV.

A few counts support this clone. This rearrangement joins TRBV30 to TRBJ1-2, with D uncertain. The CDR3 has 14 residues. CDR1 and CDR2 from the germline V gene are GTSNPN and SVGIG (reference sequence). V dropped 0 bases and J dropped 2 bases, with 10 bases sitting between them. CDR3: CAWSVVSANYGYTF. CDR3 coding DNA: TGTGCCTGGAGTGTAGTGTCAGCAAACTATGGCTACACCTTC.